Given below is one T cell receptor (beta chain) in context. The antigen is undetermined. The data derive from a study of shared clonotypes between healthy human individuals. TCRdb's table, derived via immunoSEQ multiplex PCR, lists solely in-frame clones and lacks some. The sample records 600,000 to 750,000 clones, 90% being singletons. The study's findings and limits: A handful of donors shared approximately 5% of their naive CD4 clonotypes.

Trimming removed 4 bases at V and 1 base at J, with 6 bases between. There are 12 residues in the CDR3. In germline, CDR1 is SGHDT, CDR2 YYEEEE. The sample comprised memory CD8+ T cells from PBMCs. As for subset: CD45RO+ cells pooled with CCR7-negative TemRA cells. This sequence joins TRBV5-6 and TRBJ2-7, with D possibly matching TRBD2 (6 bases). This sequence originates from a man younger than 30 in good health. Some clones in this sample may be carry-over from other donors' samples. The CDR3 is CASSGGSYEQYF. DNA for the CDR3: TGTGCCAGCAGCGGGGGGTCCTACGAGCAGTACTTC.